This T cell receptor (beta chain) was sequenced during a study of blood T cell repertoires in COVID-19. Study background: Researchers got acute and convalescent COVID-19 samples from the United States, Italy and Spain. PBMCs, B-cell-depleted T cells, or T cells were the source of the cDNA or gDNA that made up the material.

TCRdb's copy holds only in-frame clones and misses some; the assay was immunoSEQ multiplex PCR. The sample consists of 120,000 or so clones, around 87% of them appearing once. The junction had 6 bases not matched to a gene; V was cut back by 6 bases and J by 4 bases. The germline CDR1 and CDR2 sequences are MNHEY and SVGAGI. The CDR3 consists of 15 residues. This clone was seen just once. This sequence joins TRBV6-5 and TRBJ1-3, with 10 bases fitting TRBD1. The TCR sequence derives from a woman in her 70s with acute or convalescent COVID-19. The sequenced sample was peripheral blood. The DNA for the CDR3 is TGTGCCAGCAGCCTAGACAGGGGGCTAGGAAACACCATATATTTT. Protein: CASSLDRGLGNTIYF.